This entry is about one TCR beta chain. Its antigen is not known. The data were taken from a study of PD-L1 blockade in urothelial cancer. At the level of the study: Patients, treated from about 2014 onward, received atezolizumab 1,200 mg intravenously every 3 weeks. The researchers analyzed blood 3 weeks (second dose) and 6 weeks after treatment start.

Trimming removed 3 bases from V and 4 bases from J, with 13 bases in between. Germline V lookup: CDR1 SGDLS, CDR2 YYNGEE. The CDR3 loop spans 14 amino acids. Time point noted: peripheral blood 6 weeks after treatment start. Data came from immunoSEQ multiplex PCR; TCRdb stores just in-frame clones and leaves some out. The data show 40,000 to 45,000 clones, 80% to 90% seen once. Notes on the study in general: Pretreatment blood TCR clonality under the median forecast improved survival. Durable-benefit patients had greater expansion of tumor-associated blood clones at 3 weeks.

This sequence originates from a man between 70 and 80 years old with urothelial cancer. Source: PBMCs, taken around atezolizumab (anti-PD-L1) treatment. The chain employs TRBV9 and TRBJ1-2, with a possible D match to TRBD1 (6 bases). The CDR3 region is CASSEGTPAYGYTF. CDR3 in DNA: TGTGCCAGCAGCGAGGGGACACCGGCCTATGGCTACACCTTC.